Each of the 28 T cell receptor beta chains below was sequenced from the same sample in a study of T cell changes during pregnancy in multiple sclerosis (dated by TCRdb to about 2019). The library relied on the immunoSEQ multiplex PCR assay. Sourced from immuneACCESS, this table was stored by TCRdb with only in-frame sequences that have V and J called. A share of the clones is absent; for the studies checked, an unresolved V gene accounts for under half, and the remainder has no known explanation. This sample lists approximately 45,000 clones; 75% to 95% were detected once. About 3% of the sample rests with the top ten. Sequencing used CD8+ T cells from peripheral blood mononuclear cells, obtained in the second trimester of pregnancy. Every receptor here comes from a female donor with multiple sclerosis, enrolled in a pregnancy study.

V is TRBV2 and J is TRBJ2-7, with TRBD2 identical over 7 bases. V lost 7 bases to trimming and J lost 4 bases; unmatched junction nucleotides: 19. CDR3 size: 17 residues. Germline V gives CDR1 SNHLY, CDR2 FYNNEI. The CDR3: CASTDRRGEPGAYEQYF. CDR3 bases: TGTGCCAGCACCGACCGTCGGGGGGAGCCTGGTGCGTACGAGCAGTACTTC.

V usage is TRBV19 and J usage is TRBJ1-2; 7 nucleotides align to TRBD1. The CDR3 contains 16 residues. Germline V CDR1 and CDR2: LNHDA, SQIVND (reference sequence). Trimming removed 5 bases from V and 3 bases from J; junction bases left unmatched: 12. The CDR3 DNA reads TGTGCCAGTAGTTTAACCCCCCCGGACAGGCACTATGGCTACACCTTC. Translating it yields CASSLTPPDRHYGYTF.

This clone was counted once. This rearrangement joins TRBV5-4 to TRBJ1-1; 9 nucleotides match TRBD1. The CDR3 runs 15 residues. CDR1 and CDR2 from the germline V gene are SGHNT and YYREEE (reference sequence). The junction had 7 bases not matched to a gene; V was cut back by 3 bases and J by 4 bases. CDR3 nucleotide sequence: TGTGCCAGCAGCTGGGGGACAGGGTGGGCCACTGAAGCTTTCTTT. It encodes CASSWGTGWATEAFF.

This clone occurred a few times. The chain has TRBV9 and TRBJ2-2; 9 positions match TRBD1. From germline, CDR1 is SGDLS and CDR2 YYNGEE. The ends lost 0 bases at V and 6 bases at J; junction bases unmatched: 3. The CDR3 consists of 15 residues. The CDR3 region is CASSVGDRVSGELFF. CDR3 nucleotide sequence: TGTGCCAGCAGCGTAGGGGACAGGGTATCCGGGGAGCTGTTTTTT.

The V and J genes are TRBV7-2 and TRBJ2-5, with D possibly being TRBD2 (6 bases). Trimming cost V 4 bases and J 0 bases, with 15 bases left between them. The germline V gene has CDR1 SGHTA and CDR2 FQGNSA. This CDR3 has 16 amino acids. The CDR3: CASSSTLGGHQETQYF. As DNA, the CDR3 is TGTGCCAGCAGCTCGACCCTGGGGGGACACCAAGAGACCCAGTACTTC.

CDR3 nucleotide sequence: TGTGCCAGCAGTTACTCGGTCCGGGACAGCGCCTACGAGCAGTACTTC. Encoded protein: CASSYSVRDSAYEQYF. The chain links TRBV6-5 to TRBJ2-7, with 7 bases aligning to TRBD1. Germline V gene lookup returns CDR1 MNHEY and CDR2 SVGAGI. The V segment lost 0 bases and the J segment 2 bases; nucleotides outside the gene matches: 7. The CDR3 contains 16 residues.

The chain uses TRBV27 and TRBJ1-5, with D possibly matching TRBD1 (5 bases). Per the germline V gene, CDR1 is MNHEY and CDR2 is SMNVEV (reference sequence). V was cut by 5 bases and J by 7 bases, with 15 bases left in between. CDR3 size: 14 residues. Written as DNA, the CDR3 is TGTGCCAGCAGTCCCGCGGGGCTAGGGCAGCCCCAGCATTTT. Its translation: CASSPAGLGQPQHF.

This clone has only one observation. The chain employs TRBV4-3 and TRBJ2-1; weak D call: TRBD2 (6 bases). This CDR3 has 16 amino acids. Germline V gene data show CDR1 as LGHNA and CDR2 as YSLEER. V dropped 4 bases and J dropped 0 bases, with 13 bases sitting between them. CDR3 in amino acids: CASSPIAESSYNEQFF. The CDR3 nucleotides are TGCGCCAGCAGCCCTATAGCGGAGAGCTCCTACAATGAGCAGTTCTTC.

The chain uses TRBV10-3 and TRBJ1-1; 10 bases are a match to TRBD1. This CDR3 comprises 11 residues. With V trimmed by 6 bases and J by 10 bases, 2 bases remained unmatched. Germline V lookup: CDR1 ENHRY, CDR2 SYGVKD. The CDR3 region has the DNA TGTGCCATCAGAGGACAGGGGGGAGCTTTCTTT. It specifies CAIRGQGGAFF.

The chain couples TRBV13 to TRBJ1-4, with a tentative D call TRBD1 (6 bases). Looked up from germline, CDR1 is PRHDT and CDR2 is FYEKMQ (reference sequence). The CDR3 has 14 amino acids. V lost 5 bases to trimming and J lost 1 base, with 8 bases between them. The CDR3 protein is CASSVRGTNEKLFF. DNA of the CDR3: TGTGCCAGCAGCGTCAGGGGAACTAATGAAAAACTGTTTTTT.

The chain links TRBV7-2 to TRBJ1-4; no firm D call. The germline V gene encodes CDR1 SGHTA and CDR2 FQGNSA. V lost 1 base, J lost 0 bases, and 6 bases lay in between. There are 15 residues in the CDR3. The CDR3 DNA reads TGTGCCAGCAGCTTAGGGCACGCAACTAATGAAAAACTGTTTTTT. Translation: CASSLGHATNEKLFF.

V usage is TRBV10-2 and J usage is TRBJ1-1; 7 bases are shared with TRBD1. With 5 bases clipped from V and 5 bases from J, the junction kept 5 bases outside the gene matches. Germline-derived CDR1 and CDR2 are WSHSY and SAAADI. There are 13 residues in the CDR3. The CDR3 reads CASSYTGATEAFF. The DNA of the CDR3 is TGCGCCAGCAGTTATACAGGGGCAACTGAAGCTTTCTTT.

This chain joins TRBV7-6 and TRBJ1-2; 7 bases align to TRBD1. Looked up from germline, CDR1 is SGHVS and CDR2 is FNYEAQ. The CDR3 spans 15 residues. V was clipped by 5 bases and J by 0 bases; unmatched bases: 6. CDR3 in amino acids: CASSPTGTANYGYTF. The DNA for the CDR3 is TGTGCCAGCAGCCCGACGGGGACAGCTAACTATGGCTACACCTTC.

The rearrangement uses TRBV7-2 and TRBJ1-5; D is perhaps TRBD1 (6 bases). This CDR3 has 15 amino acids. V gave up 10 bases and J gave up 8 bases, with 24 bases separating them. CDR1 and CDR2 (germline): SGHTA, FQGNSA. The CDR3 nucleotides read TGTGCCATGCAGGGGCAGGGAAGGGCTAAGGAGCCCCAGCATTTT. Its translation: CAMQGQGRAKEPQHF.

The rearrangement links TRBV19 to TRBJ2-5, with a possible D match to TRBD1 (5 bases). Trimming took 3 bases from V and 0 from J, leaving 11 bases between them. Germline assignment: CDR1 LNHDA and CDR2 SQIVND (reference sequence). CDR3 length: 15 residues. CDR3 loop: CASSMALGDQETQYF. The CDR3 coding sequence is TGTGCCAGTAGTATGGCCCTAGGGGACCAAGAGACCCAGTACTTC.

The chain has TRBV2 and TRBJ1-2; D unclear. This CDR3 is built from 15 residues. CDR1 SNHLY and CDR2 FYNNEI come from the germline V gene. Trimming left V 6 bases short and J 4 bases short, with 18 bases between. CDR3 nucleotide sequence: TGTGCCAGCAGCGCCCCGGGAGGTAGCAGCTATGGCTACACCTTC. It codes for CASSAPGGSSYGYTF.

The chain links TRBV18 to TRBJ2-5; the match to TRBD2 covers 8 bases. Looked up from germline, CDR1 is KGHSH and CDR2 is LQKENI. J lost 13 bases, V lost 6 bases, and 13 bases had no gene match. CDR3 length: 13 residues. The CDR3 region is CASSPSPGGLVYF. In DNA form, the CDR3 reads TGTGCCAGCTCCCCTTCACCGGGGGGACTAGTGTACTTC.

This clone has just one count. The V and J genes are TRBV5-4 and TRBJ1-4; 9 positions match TRBD1. The J segment lost 6 bases and the V segment lost 4 bases, leaving 4 bases of the junction unmatched. Germline loops: CDR1 SGHNT, CDR2 YYREEE (reference sequence). This CDR3 comprises 14 residues. The CDR3 reads CASSPGTGHEKLFF. CDR3 DNA sequence: TGTGCCAGCAGCCCTGGGACAGGGCATGAAAAACTGTTTTTT.

In this sample, this clone turned up once. V and J are TRBV11-2 and TRBJ2-7, with D perhaps TRBD2 (7 bases). V was shortened by 1 base and J by 2 bases, with 21 bases between the two germline ends. This CDR3 has 18 amino acids. Per the germline V gene, CDR1 is SGHAT and CDR2 is FQNNGV. CDR3 DNA sequence: TGTGCCAGCAGCTTAGTCGGCGGGCCAGGGGAGGGGACCTACGAGCAGTACTTC. Protein: CASSLVGGPGEGTYEQYF.

This chain uses TRBV6-1 with TRBJ1-2; tentative D call: TRBD1 (6 bases). Trimming stripped 5 bases from V and 6 bases from J, with 19 bases between. Germline values: CDR1 MNHNS, CDR2 SASEGT. The CDR3 totals 15 residues. Here the CDR3 DNA reads TGTGCCAGCAGTTCCCCAATAGGGGGAAAAGATGGCTACACCTTC. This codes for CASSSPIGGKDGYTF.

The rearrangement uses TRBV9 and TRBJ1-3; D is unclear. V lost 2 bases and J lost 8, with 11 bases in between. From germline, CDR1 is SGDLS and CDR2 YYNGEE. CDR3 length: 13 residues. The CDR3 is CASSVISGDTIYF. The CDR3 nucleotides are TGTGCCAGCAGCGTTATCTCCGGTGACACCATATATTTT. The full variable domain, with the rest looked up from reference TRBV9 and TRBJ1-3, is DSGVTQTPKHLITATGQRVTLRCSPRSGDLSVYWYQQSLDQGLQFLIQYYNGEERAKGNILERFSAQQFPDLHSELNLSSLELGDSALYFCASSVISGDTIYFGEGSWLTVV.

The chain joins TRBV2 to TRBJ1-2, with TRBD1 matching over 9 bases. Germline trimming cut 6 bases from V and 4 bases from J; bases unmatched to any gene: 15. There are 17 residues in the CDR3. Looked up from germline, CDR1 is SNHLY and CDR2 is FYNNEI. CDR3 protein: CASSGPGQGISSYGYTF. The CDR3 bases are TGTGCCAGCAGCGGCCCGGGACAGGGTATTAGTTCCTATGGCTACACCTTC. Looking up the rest from reference TRBV2 and TRBJ1-2 gives the full variable domain: EPEVTQTPSHQVTQMGQEVILRCVPISNHLYFYWYRQILGQKVEFLVSFYNNEISEKSEIFDDQFSVERPDGSNFTLKIRSTKLEDSAMYFCASSGPGQGISSYGYTFGSGTRLTVV.

The rearrangement uses TRBV5-8 and TRBJ2-1; D is unclear. Trimming removed 3 bases at V and 4 bases at J, with 11 bases between. The CDR3 is made up of 14 amino acids. Germline-derived CDR1 and CDR2 are SGHTS and YDEGEE. CDR3 protein: CASSYSEYYNEQFF. The CDR3 nucleotides are TGTGCCAGCAGCTATTCGGAGTATTACAATGAGCAGTTCTTC.

J is TRBJ2-1 and V is TRBV7-8; 12 bases agree with TRBD1. This CDR3 comprises 18 residues. CDR1 and CDR2 from the germline V gene are SGHVS and FQNEAQ. J lost 4 bases, V lost 5 bases, and 12 bases had no gene match. The CDR3 sequence is CASSVRSGTGGLYNEQFF. The CDR3 region has the DNA TGTGCCAGCAGCGTAAGATCCGGGACAGGGGGCCTATACAATGAGCAGTTCTTC. Full variable domain (missing parts from reference TRBV7-8 and TRBJ2-1): GAGVSQSPRYKVAKRGQDVALRCDPISGHVSLFWYQQALGQGPEFLTYFQNEAQLDKSGLPSDRFFAERPEGSVSTLKIQRTQQEDSAVYLCASSVRSGTGGLYNEQFFGPGTRLTVL.

This clone was counted once. This rearrangement joins TRBV27 to TRBJ2-7, with D tentatively TRBD1 (6 bases). V gave up 4 bases and J gave up 3 bases, with 10 bases separating them. CDR1 MNHEY and CDR2 SMNVEV come from the germline V gene (reference sequence). The CDR3 has 13 residues. The CDR3 region is CASSSRGDYEQYF. CDR3 nucleotides: TGTGCCAGCAGTTCCAGGGGCGACTACGAGCAGTACTTC.

Many counts were recorded for this clone. The V gene is TRBV7-9, the J gene TRBJ1-1; D is uncertain. Germline CDR1 is SEHNR and CDR2 is FQNEAQ (reference sequence). The ends were cut back, 4 bases at V and 7 bases at J, with 13 bases in the middle. This CDR3 has 13 amino acids. CDR3 in DNA: TGTGCCAGCAGCTCCCGGGAAAAGGGTGAAGCTTTCTTT. The encoded protein is CASSSREKGEAFF.

This clone has only one observation. This chain's CDR3 is CASKLTSGGGYEQYF. The CDR3 DNA reads TGTGCCAGCAAACTAACTAGCGGGGGGGGCTACGAGCAGTACTTC. This chain connects TRBV27 to TRBJ2-7; 13 bases line up with TRBD2. Germline-derived CDR1 and CDR2 are MNHEY and SMNVEV (reference sequence). The V segment lost 7 bases and the J segment 3 bases; nucleotides outside the gene matches: 6. The CDR3 is 15 residues long.

DNA for the CDR3: TGTGCCAGCAGCTTATCTTACGGGACAGAGAACACTGAAGCTTTCTTT. This encodes CASSLSYGTENTEAFF. The chain links TRBV7-3 to TRBJ1-1; the match to TRBD1 covers 7 bases. Losses at the gene ends were 2 bases for V and 1 base for J; bases not matched to a gene: 7. Germline assignment: CDR1 SGHTA and CDR2 FQGTGA. The CDR3 is 16 amino acids.